The 32 T cell receptor beta chains presented below share a single source sample, sequenced in a study of cytomegalovirus exposure and HLA in healthy donors. Method: immunoSEQ multiplex PCR; TCRdb's copy keeps in-frame clones and lacks some. Of some 150,000 clones listed, approximately 90% are singletons. Sequenced input: PBMCs. All receptors derive from a man between 18 and 29 years old in good health and CMV-seronegative.

This chain links TRBV14 with TRBJ2-7; 7 positions match TRBD1. The length of the CDR3 is 12 residues. Per the germline V gene, CDR1 is SGHDN and CDR2 is FVKESK. J lost 4 bases, V lost 3 bases, and 0 bases had no gene match. The CDR3, as DNA: TGTGCCAGCAGCCAGACAGGGTACGAGCAGTACTTC. Encoded protein: CASSQTGYEQYF.

This rearrangement joins TRBV4-3 to TRBJ2-3; 10 nucleotides align to TRBD2. V lost 1 base to trimming and J lost 1 base; unmatched junction nucleotides: 2. CDR1 and CDR2 (germline): LGHNA, YSLEER. The CDR3 contains 16 residues. The DNA of the CDR3 is TGCGCCAGCAGCCAAGGACTAGCGGGCCGCACAGATACGCAGTATTTT. Residues: CASSQGLAGRTDTQYF.

The CDR3 region has the DNA TGTGCCAGCAGCTTATTTGCGGGGGCGAGCGAAAAACTGTTTTTT. Protein product: CASSLFAGASEKLFF. This sequence joins TRBV7-9 and TRBJ1-4, with a tentative D call TRBD1 (6 bases). V lost 2 bases and J lost 8, with 15 bases in between. Germline V lookup: CDR1 SEHNR, CDR2 FQNEAQ (reference sequence). There are 15 residues in the CDR3.

The chain carries TRBV29-1 and TRBJ1-4; 10 bases fit TRBD1. This CDR3 has 15 amino acids. J lost 7 bases, V lost 4 bases, and 9 bases had no gene match. Germline V gives CDR1 SQVTM, CDR2 ANQGSEA. The CDR3 sequence: CSVVGDRGVGEKLFF. CDR3 nucleotides: TGCAGCGTTGTGGGGGACAGGGGAGTGGGTGAAAAACTGTTTTTT.

The chain couples TRBV19 to TRBJ2-4; TRBD2 matches 14 bases. This CDR3 comprises 18 residues. V gave up 7 bases and J gave up 0 bases; unmatched junction bases: 8. Germline CDR1 reads LNHDA; CDR2 reads SQIVND (reference sequence). The CDR3 reads CASTSGLAGVKAKNIQYF. The CDR3 coding sequence is TGTGCCAGTACCTCGGGACTAGCGGGGGTCAAAGCCAAAAACATTCAGTACTTC. Together with reference TRBV19 and TRBJ2-4, the CDR3 gives the full variable domain: DGGITQSPKYLFRKEGQNVTLSCEQNLNHDAMYWYRQDPGQGLRLIYYSQIVNDFQKGDIAEGYSVSREKKESFPLTVTSAQKNPTAFYLCASTSGLAGVKAKNIQYFGAGTRLSVL.

The V call is TRBV5-1, the J call TRBJ1-2, with TRBD1 matching over 7 bases. J lost 3 bases, V lost 1 base, and 3 bases had no gene match. Germline V gene lookup returns CDR1 SGHRS and CDR2 YFSETQ. The CDR3 extends over 14 amino acids. CDR3 sequence reads: CASSLLTGDYGYTF. CDR3 bases: TGCGCCAGCAGCTTGCTTACAGGGGACTATGGCTACACCTTC.

CDR3 sequence: CASSRSNANTGELFF. The CDR3 DNA sequence: TGTGCCAGCAGCCGAAGCAACGCGAACACCGGGGAGCTGTTTTTT. The chain recombines TRBV7-2 with TRBJ2-2; no reliable D call. Per the germline V gene, CDR1 is SGHTA and CDR2 is FQGNSA. Trimming left V 5 bases short and J 0 bases short, with 10 bases between. The CDR3 length is 15 residues.

J is TRBJ1-2 and V is TRBV9, with D possibly TRBD1 on 5 matching bases. This CDR3 spans 14 amino acids. V lost 3 bases and J 7 bases, leaving 16 bases between the germline ends. Germline-derived CDR1 and CDR2 are SGDLS and YYNGEE. CDR3 loop: CASSAGEGWSGYTF. In nucleotides, the CDR3 is TGTGCCAGCAGCGCGGGGGAGGGATGGAGTGGCTACACCTTC. Together with reference TRBV9 and TRBJ1-2, the CDR3 gives the full variable domain: DSGVTQTPKHLITATGQRVTLRCSPRSGDLSVYWYQQSLDQGLQFLIQYYNGEERAKGNILERFSAQQFPDLHSELNLSSLELGDSALYFCASSAGEGWSGYTFGSGTRLTVV.

V and J are TRBV27 and TRBJ1-4; D gene uncertain. The CDR3 is made up of 14 amino acids. Between the trimmed V and J ends, which lost 4 bases and 0 bases, there was a span of 6 bases. CDR1 is MNHEY and CDR2 is SMNVEV in the germline V gene (reference sequence). In DNA, the CDR3 is TGTGCCAGCAGTTCCAGTGCAACTAATGAAAAACTGTTTTTT. Translating it yields CASSSSATNEKLFF.

The J gene is TRBJ1-5, the V gene TRBV6-5; tentatively, D is TRBD1 (6 bases). The length of the CDR3 is 12 residues. Deletions cut 4 bases from V and 7 bases from J, with 8 bases between. Germline V gene data show CDR1 as MNHEY and CDR2 as SVGAGI. The CDR3: CASSSGDQPQHF. The CDR3 DNA sequence: TGTGCCAGCAGTTCAGGGGACCAGCCCCAGCATTTT.

The chain joins TRBV5-6 to TRBJ1-2; 9 bases are shared with TRBD1. The CDR3 runs to 16 residues. V lost 4 bases and J lost 5; bases outside the gene matches: 12. Looked up from germline, CDR1 is SGHDT and CDR2 is YYEEEE. CDR3 residues: CASSMTGTGFFYGYTF. Here the CDR3 DNA reads TGTGCCAGCAGCATGACCGGGACAGGGTTCTTTTATGGCTACACCTTC.

The chain couples TRBV20-1 to TRBJ2-1; D is ambiguous. V gave up 1 base and J gave up 5 bases, with 3 bases separating them. Per germline, CDR1 DFQATT and CDR2 SNEGSKA (reference sequence). The CDR3 has 11 amino acids. CDR3 amino acids: CSARADNEQFF. The CDR3, as DNA: TGCAGTGCTAGAGCTGACAATGAGCAGTTCTTC.

The CDR3 region is CASSYSRVPGTEAFF. DNA for the CDR3: TGTGCCAGCAGTTACTCGAGGGTCCCGGGCACTGAAGCTTTCTTT. The chain employs TRBV6-5 and TRBJ1-1; D call uncertain. CDR1 is MNHEY, CDR2 SVGAGI, per germline. The V end was cut by 0 bases, the J end by 4 bases, with 12 bases between. CDR3 length: 15 amino acids.

The V call is TRBV4-3, the J call TRBJ2-2; perhaps TRBD2 as D (5 bases). Germline CDR1 is LGHNA and CDR2 is YSLEER. V lost 0 bases, J lost 6 bases, and 11 bases lay in between. The CDR3 consists of 15 residues. CDR3 coding DNA: TGCGCCAGCAGCCAAGATCATAGCGCGGCCGGGGAGCTGTTTTTT. It yields the protein CASSQDHSAAGELFF.

The chain has TRBV7-7 and TRBJ2-6; TRBD1 agrees at 10 bases. V gave up 5 bases and J gave up 1 base; unmatched junction bases: 2. Germline V lookup: CDR1 SSHAT, CDR2 FNYEAQ (reference sequence). The CDR3 is 16 residues long. The CDR3 coding sequence is TGTGCCAGCAGCGACAGGGGGCCATCTGGGGCCAACGTCCTGACTTTC. Protein: CASSDRGPSGANVLTF.

The count of this clone is one. The chain is built from TRBV18 and TRBJ2-1; 7 nucleotides agree with TRBD2. This CDR3 region has 13 residues. J gave up 10 bases and V 6 bases, and 9 bases lay outside the gene matches. The V gene's germline CDR1 is KGHSH and CDR2 LQKENI. The DNA for the CDR3 is TGTGCCAGCTCCCCTATCAAGCGGGACGAGCAGTTCTTC. This translates into CASSPIKRDEQFF.

The chain recombines TRBV6-5 with TRBJ2-7, with 11 bases fitting TRBD2. With 5 bases clipped from V and 2 bases from J, the junction kept 2 bases outside the gene matches. The CDR3 totals 14 residues. Germline CDR1 and CDR2: MNHEY and SVGAGI. The CDR3 region is CASSLAGGTYEQYV. CDR3 DNA: TGTGCCAGCAGTCTAGCGGGAGGCACCTACGAGCAGTACGTC.

The rearrangement joins TRBV10-1 to TRBJ2-7; D may be TRBD1 (7 bases). The CDR3 is 13 amino acids. The V and J ends lost 8 bases and 7 bases respectively, with 18 bases between them. The germline gives CDR1 WNHNN, CDR2 SYGVQD (reference sequence). This CDR3 is CASQARGAREQYF. The CDR3 DNA reads TGCGCCAGCCAGGCCAGGGGGGCGCGTGAGCAGTACTTC.

The rearrangement uses TRBV5-5 and TRBJ1-2, with TRBD1 identical over 12 bases. Trimming removed 4 bases from V and 2 bases from J; junction bases left unmatched: 9. Germline loops: CDR1 SGHKS, CDR2 YYEKEE (reference sequence). CDR3 length: 17 residues. The CDR3 DNA is TGTGCCAGCAGCCCAAGGGACAGGGGGCGTATCAACTATGGCTACACCTTC. Translated: CASSPRDRGRINYGYTF.

V and J are TRBV2 and TRBJ2-5, with D possibly matching TRBD1 (6 bases). This CDR3 comprises 14 residues. Germline loops: CDR1 SNHLY, CDR2 FYNNEI. The V end lost 2 bases, the J end lost 1 base, and 8 bases lay between the germline ends. The CDR3 region has the DNA TGTGCCAGCAGTGAACAGGGGTCCCAAGAGACCCAGTACTTC. Translating it yields CASSEQGSQETQYF.

The CDR3 DNA follows: TGTGCCAGCTCACGGGACACCTCGGGTGGAAAACTGTTTTTT. Its protein is CASSRDTSGGKLFF. This chain uses TRBV18 with TRBJ1-4, with D possibly being TRBD1 (6 bases). The CDR3 has 14 residues. V was cut by 4 bases and J by 10 bases, with 16 bases left in between. From germline, CDR1 is KGHSH and CDR2 LQKENI. Based on the CDR3 plus reference TRBV18 and TRBJ1-4, the full variable domain is NAGVMQNPRHLVRRRGQEARLRCSPMKGHSHVYWYRQLPEEGLKFMVYLQKENIIDESGMPKERFSAEFPKEGPSILRIQQVVRGDSAAYFCASSRDTSGGKLFFGSGTQLSVL.

This chain links TRBV21-1 with TRBJ1-1; the table's D call, TRBD1, was not checked against the DNA. TRBV21-1 is recorded as a pseudogene. This CDR3 contains 15 residues. The chain's CDR3 is CASSKGQDRNTEAFF. The CDR3 region has the DNA TGTGCCAGCAGCAAAGGACAGGACCGAAACACTGAAGCTTTCTTT.

The genes are TRBV11-2 and TRBJ1-1; the D is unclear. Trimming shortened V by 5 bases and J by 4 bases, and 17 bases separated the two germline ends. The germline V gene encodes CDR1 SGHAT and CDR2 FQNNGV. The CDR3 totals 15 residues. CDR3 in amino acids: CASSPIGGRGTEAFF. Here the CDR3 DNA reads TGTGCCAGCAGCCCCATAGGAGGTCGGGGCACTGAAGCTTTCTTT. Full variable domain (remainder filled in from reference TRBV11-2 and TRBJ1-1): EAGVAQSPRYKIIEKRQSVAFWCNPISGHATLYWYQQILGQGPKLLIQFQNNGVVDDSQLPKDRFSAERLKGVDSTLKIQPAKLEDSAVYLCASSPIGGRGTEAFFGQGTRLTVV.

The gene calls are TRBV19 and TRBJ2-1, with TRBD1 matching 7 bases. The V gene end was trimmed by 6 bases and the J gene end by 3 bases; junction bases not matched to a gene: 8. Germline CDR1 and CDR2: LNHDA and SQIVND (reference sequence). This CDR3 region has 15 residues. The CDR3 sequence: CASRSDRDSYNEQFF. The CDR3 DNA sequence: TGTGCCAGTAGATCTGATCGGGACAGCTACAATGAGCAGTTCTTC.

The chain links TRBV25-1 to TRBJ1-1; a weak D match, TRBD1 (5 bases). CDR1 MGHDK and CDR2 SYGVNS come from the germline V gene. The CDR3 runs to 15 residues. The V end lost 3 bases, the J end lost 1 base, and 12 bases lay between the germline ends. The CDR3 DNA reads as TGTGCCAGCAGTGATTTAGGGGCAGGGAACACTGAAGCTTTCTTT. Its translation: CASSDLGAGNTEAFF.

This chain joins TRBV5-1 and TRBJ2-7; TRBD1 might be the D (6 bases). Germline lookup yields CDR1 SGHRS and CDR2 YFSETQ. There are 14 residues in the CDR3. Between the trimmed V and J ends, which lost 1 base and 6 bases, there was a span of 14 bases. CDR3 region: CASSLNTGFLEQYF. The CDR3 DNA reads as TGCGCCAGCAGCTTGAACACAGGGTTTCTCGAGCAGTACTTC.

The J gene is TRBJ2-4, the V gene TRBV23-1; D may be TRBD2 (6 bases). TRBV23-1 is labeled an ORF, and its function is uncertain. The CDR3 covers 15 residues. V was trimmed by 0 bases and J by 12 bases, leaving 18 bases between them. CDR3 nucleotide sequence: TGCGCCAGCAGTCAATCACCGGGAGCCAAAAGGGGTCAGTACTTC. Amino acids: CASSQSPGAKRGQYF.

The chain joins TRBV30 to TRBJ2-1; 10 nucleotides match TRBD2. After removal of 0 bases from V and 10 bases from J, the junction contained 9 bases not matched to a gene. CDR3 size: 15 residues. Germline V lookup: CDR1 GTSNPN, CDR2 SVGIG (reference sequence). The chain's CDR3 is CAWSVLGLAGVEQFF. The DNA for the CDR3 is TGTGCCTGGAGTGTATTGGGTCTAGCGGGAGTAGAGCAGTTCTTC.

The rearrangement joins TRBV29-1 to TRBJ2-2; D is undetermined. Per germline, CDR1 SQVTM and CDR2 ANQGSEA. This CDR3 has 14 amino acids. Deletions cut 4 bases from V and 0 bases from J, with 9 bases between. For the CDR3, the DNA is TGCAGCGTTGGTTCCCTTACGAACACCGGGGAGCTGTTTTTT. Its translation: CSVGSLTNTGELFF.

This clone has just one count. This chain joins TRBV7-9 and TRBJ2-7; 7 bases fit TRBD2. Germline V lookup: CDR1 SEHNR, CDR2 FQNEAQ (reference sequence). The CDR3 is 13 amino acids. With V trimmed by 7 bases and J by 2 bases, 5 bases remained unmatched. CDR3 coding DNA: TGTGCCAGCACCGCCGGGGGGACCTACGAGCAGTACGTC. Translated: CASTAGGTYEQYV.

The rearrangement uses TRBV5-4 and TRBJ2-2, with D tentatively TRBD2 (6 bases). The germline gives CDR1 SGHNT, CDR2 YYREEE (reference sequence). Trimming stripped 0 bases from V and 4 bases from J, with 10 bases between. CDR3 size: 15 residues. CDR3 loop: CASSLARDLTGELFF. The CDR3 region has the DNA TGTGCCAGCAGCTTGGCGCGGGATCTCACCGGGGAGCTGTTTTTT.

The chain combines TRBV4-3 with TRBJ1-5, with 9 bases identical to TRBD1. J was trimmed by 6 bases and V by 0 bases; bases with no gene match: 9. The CDR3 sequence is 17 residues long. Germline CDR1 is LGHNA and CDR2 is YSLEER. In DNA, the CDR3 is TGCGCCAGCAGCCAAGATTGGAAACAGGGGGCTGCTCAGCCCCAGCATTTT. It encodes CASSQDWKQGAAQPQHF.